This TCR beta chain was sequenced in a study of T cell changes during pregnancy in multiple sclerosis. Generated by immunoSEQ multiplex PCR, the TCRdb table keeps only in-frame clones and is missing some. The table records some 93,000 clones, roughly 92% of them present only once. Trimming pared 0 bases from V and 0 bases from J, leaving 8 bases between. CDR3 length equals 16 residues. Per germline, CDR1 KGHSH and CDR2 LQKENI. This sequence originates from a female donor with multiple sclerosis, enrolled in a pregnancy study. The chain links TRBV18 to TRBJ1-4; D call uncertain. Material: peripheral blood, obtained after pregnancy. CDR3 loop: CASSPPNSATNEKLFF. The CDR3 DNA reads TGTGCCAGCTCACCACCGAACAGTGCAACTAATGAAAAACTGTTTTTT.